Presented here are 2 T cell receptor beta chains from one specimen sequenced in a study of T cells in localized non-small cell lung cancer. Generated by immunoSEQ multiplex PCR, the TCRdb table keeps only in-frame clones and is missing some. The table has 35,000 to 50,000 clones, about four fifths seen once. The source material was PBMCs, sampled before any cancer treatment. Every receptor here comes from a woman aged 35-75 years with stage II squamous cell lung carcinoma.

This clone was counted only a few times. This sequence joins TRBV6-4 and TRBJ1-5; 7 positions match TRBD1. V trimming: 1 base; J trimming: 11 bases; junction bases outside the gene matches: 5. The CDR3 runs 13 residues. CDR1 and CDR2 from the germline V gene are MRHNA and SNTAGT. CDR3 amino acids: CASSDYTQGSQHF. The CDR3 bases are TGTGCCAGCAGTGACTACACACAGGGGTCCCAGCATTTT.

The rearrangement uses TRBV6-5 and TRBJ1-3; tentatively, D is TRBD1 (5 bases). V was cut by 6 bases and J by 0 bases, with 9 bases left in between. CDR3 length equals 14 residues. Germline V gene lookup returns CDR1 MNHEY and CDR2 SVGAGI. The CDR3 nucleotides are TGTGCCAGCAGCCAGCAGGGCTCTGGAAACACCATATATTTT. The encoded protein is CASSQQGSGNTIYF.